This entry lists 23 T cell receptor beta chains sequenced from one sample in a study of T cell responses to AZD1222 COVID-19 vaccine listed by TCRdb under 2021. The method was the immunoSEQ multiplex PCR assay. Imported from immuneACCESS, the table was reduced by TCRdb to in-frame sequences with V and J called. These copies leave out some clones; in studies compared against another copy, an unresolved V gene accounts for under half, and the cause of the remainder is not known. The sample has approximately 170,000 clones on record, around 94% of them singletons. 5.1% of the sample goes to the ten largest clones. The sample's time point, from its label and the paper: about 28 days (+/-7) after the second vaccine dose. The starting material was peripheral blood, obtained 28 days after the second AZD1222 dose. Every receptor here comes from an adult who received the AZD1222 COVID-19 vaccine.

V gene TRBV15 combines with J gene TRBJ2-1; D is perhaps TRBD1 or TRBD2 (5 bases each). Trimming cost V 10 bases and J 3 bases, with 10 bases left between them. The CDR3 consists of 12 residues. Looked up from germline, CDR1 is LNHNV and CDR2 is YYDKDF (reference sequence). CDR3 bases: TGTGCCATAATGGGGGACTACAATGAGCAGTTCTTC. Translation gives CAIMGDYNEQFF.

The chain recombines TRBV5-1 with TRBJ1-6; 8 nucleotides agree with TRBD1. The germline V gene has CDR1 SGHRS and CDR2 YFSETQ. Germline trimming cut 0 bases from V and 6 bases from J; bases unmatched to any gene: 8. The CDR3 is 17 residues long. CDR3 region: CASSLGSTGGGNSPLHF. DNA of the CDR3: TGCGCCAGCAGCTTGGGGTCCACAGGGGGTGGTAATTCACCCCTCCACTTT.

The V gene is TRBV19, the J gene TRBJ1-6; 7 bases align to TRBD1. This CDR3 comprises 16 residues. The germline V gene encodes CDR1 LNHDA and CDR2 SQIVND (reference sequence). Unmatched junction bases numbered 11, after V lost 6 bases and J lost 6 bases. CDR3 sequence: CASSPWTGGGNSPLHF. Here the CDR3 DNA reads TGTGCCAGTAGCCCCTGGACAGGTGGTGGTAATTCACCCCTCCACTTT. The variable domain in full, completed from reference TRBV19 and TRBJ1-6, reads DGGITQSPKYLFRKEGQNVTLSCEQNLNHDAMYWYRQDPGQGLRLIYYSQIVNDFQKGDIAEGYSVSREKKESFPLTVTSAQKNPTAFYLCASSPWTGGGNSPLHFGNGTRLTVT.

This clone came up once. The V gene is TRBV14, the J gene TRBJ2-7; D is undetermined. Trimming took off 6 bases at V and 6 bases at J, with 12 bases between the two ends. The length of the CDR3 is 12 residues. In germline, CDR1 is SGHDN, CDR2 FVKESK. CDR3 nucleotides: TGTGCCAGCAGTCCCACTCCCCGCGAGCAGTACTTC. Protein product: CASSPTPREQYF.

This clone showed up just once. The chain has TRBV27 and TRBJ2-7, with D maybe TRBD2 (6 bases). Trimming stripped 7 bases from V and 0 bases from J, with 13 bases between. This CDR3 has 14 amino acids. Germline assignment: CDR1 MNHEY and CDR2 SMNVEV (reference sequence). CDR3 DNA: TGTGCCAGCACCCCAGGGCGGGACTCCTACGAGCAGTACTTC. Its translation: CASTPGRDSYEQYF.

CDR3 sequence: CASSQDLWSYEQYF. The CDR3, as DNA: TGCGCCAGCAGCCAAGATCTCTGGAGCTACGAGCAGTACTTC. The chain is built from TRBV4-1 and TRBJ2-7; no definite D call. The CDR3 is 14 amino acids. V shed 0 bases and J shed 3 bases, with 9 bases lying between them. Germline V gives CDR1 MGHRA, CDR2 YSYEKL.

The CDR3 DNA follows: TGTGCCAGCTCAGTTGGCAGAGACACTGAAGCTTTCTTT. It specifies CASSVGRDTEAFF. The V call is TRBV18, the J call TRBJ1-1; the D is unclear. CDR3 length: 13 residues. Trimming stripped 5 bases from V and 3 bases from J, with 10 bases between. The germline V gene encodes CDR1 KGHSH and CDR2 LQKENI.

This clone has just one count. The rearrangement links TRBV7-2 to TRBJ1-5; D unclear. This CDR3 is 15 amino acids long. V gave up 1 base and J gave up 7 bases, with 14 bases separating them. Germline V gene lookup returns CDR1 SGHTA and CDR2 FQGNSA. As DNA, the CDR3 is TGTGCCAGCAGCTTAGAAGCAGCTACGGGACAGCCCCAGCATTTT. It specifies CASSLEAATGQPQHF. Full variable domain (rest looked up from reference TRBV7-2 and TRBJ1-5): GAGVSQSPSNKVTEKGKDVELRCDPISGHTALYWYRQSLGQGLEFLIYFQGNSAPDKSGLPSDRFSAERTGGSVSTLTIQRTQQEDSAVYLCASSLEAATGQPQHFGDGTRLSIL.

The chain carries TRBV6-6 and TRBJ2-7, with TRBD2 identical over 8 bases. The CDR3 has 13 amino acids. Germline V lookup: CDR1 MNHNY, CDR2 SVGAGI (reference sequence). The V and J ends lost 5 bases and 6 bases, in that order; junction bases with no gene match: 6. CDR3 loop: CASSPPGGLEQYF. The CDR3 nucleotides are TGTGCCAGCAGTCCCCCGGGGGGGCTCGAGCAGTACTTC.

The chain employs TRBV9 and TRBJ2-1; TRBD2 agrees at 12 bases. The CDR3 spans 15 residues. Looked up from germline, CDR1 is SGDLS and CDR2 is YYNGEE. The V gene end was trimmed by 4 bases and the J gene end by 5 bases; junction bases not matched to a gene: 4. The CDR3 DNA reads TGTGCCAGCAGCATACTAGCGGGAGGAAACAATGAGCAGTTCTTC. Translation: CASSILAGGNNEQFF.

This rearrangement joins TRBV29-1 to TRBJ2-5, with a tentative D call TRBD1 (7 bases). CDR1 is SQVTM, CDR2 ANQGSEA, per germline. The germline V and J ends were trimmed by 3 bases and 2 bases, with 13 bases remaining between them. The CDR3 has 14 residues. The DNA for the CDR3 is TGCAGCGTTGAGCCGACAGGGAGGCAAGAGACCCAGTACTTC. Encoded protein: CSVEPTGRQETQYF.

This rearrangement joins TRBV11-2 to TRBJ1-4; 9 nucleotides agree with TRBD1. The CDR3 extends over 15 amino acids. The V gene end was trimmed by 5 bases and the J gene end by 3 bases; junction bases not matched to a gene: 4. CDR1 is SGHAT and CDR2 is FQNNGV in the germline V gene. Here the CDR3 reads CASSLRQGANEKLFF. For the CDR3, the DNA is TGTGCCAGCAGCCTTAGACAGGGGGCTAATGAAAAACTGTTTTTT.

DNA of the CDR3: TGTGCCAGCAGTTCTAAGACTAGCGGGGGCCTCTACGAGCAGTACTTC. It is translated as CASSSKTSGGLYEQYF. The chain combines TRBV7-9 with TRBJ2-7; 12 positions match TRBD2. The length of the CDR3 is 16 residues. V dropped 6 bases and J dropped 3; count of bases not matched to a gene: 9. The germline CDR1 and CDR2 sequences are SEHNR and FQNEAQ (reference sequence).

The chain employs TRBV28 and TRBJ1-1, with D perhaps TRBD1 (5 bases). Germline CDR1 is MDHEN and CDR2 is SYDVKM. The V and J ends lost 6 bases and 1 base respectively, with 15 bases between them. This CDR3 is built from 15 residues. CDR3 residues: CASRGGGGPNTEAFF. The CDR3 DNA sequence: TGTGCCAGCAGGGGGGGTGGAGGCCCGAACACTGAAGCTTTCTTT.

The CDR3, as DNA: TGTGCCAGCAGCCTCCGGGACAGGGATAACGAGCAGTACTTC. This gives the protein CASSLRDRDNEQYF. The chain has TRBV3-1 (or the pseudogene TRBV3-2) and TRBJ2-7, with 9 nucleotides matching TRBD1. Per the germline V gene, CDR1 is LGHDT and CDR2 is YNNKEL (reference sequence). J was trimmed by 5 bases and V by 4 bases; bases with no gene match: 6. The CDR3 extends over 14 amino acids.

This chain connects TRBV7-2 to TRBJ2-1, with D unclear. The V end lost 1 base, the J end lost 4 bases, and 17 bases lay between the germline ends. The CDR3 totals 17 residues. Germline CDR1 reads SGHTA; CDR2 reads FQGNSA. The CDR3 sequence is CASSLGPGRSEYNEQFF. As DNA, the CDR3 is TGTGCCAGCAGCTTAGGGCCCGGGCGTTCCGAGTACAATGAGCAGTTCTTC.

The J gene is TRBJ1-1, the V gene TRBV20-1, with TRBD1 matching 7 bases. V shed 3 bases and J 4 bases; nucleotides not matched to a gene: 11. The V gene's germline CDR1 is DFQATT and CDR2 SNEGSKA (reference sequence). The CDR3 runs to 15 residues. The CDR3 spells CSASEGDSFITEAFF. For the CDR3, the DNA is TGCAGTGCTAGTGAAGGGGACAGCTTCATCACTGAAGCTTTCTTT.

The CDR3: CASSTRMLGSNQPQHF. The CDR3 coding sequence is TGTGCCAGCAGTACGCGGATGCTCGGTAGCAATCAGCCCCAGCATTTT. This rearrangement joins TRBV6-2 or TRBV6-3 to TRBJ1-5; D gene unclear. This CDR3 comprises 16 residues. The V gene lost 5 bases and the J gene lost 0 bases, with 14 bases spanning the gap. Germline V gene data show CDR1 as MNHEY and CDR2 as SVGEGT.

V and J are TRBV6-5 and TRBJ1-2, with D tentatively TRBD1 (6 bases). The CDR3 spans 13 residues. Per the germline V gene, CDR1 is MNHEY and CDR2 is SVGAGI. Trimming shortened V by 7 bases and J by 1 base, and 10 bases separated the two germline ends. The CDR3 DNA reads TGTGCCAGCACGCCAGGGGATAACTATGGCTACACCTTC. Its protein product is CASTPGDNYGYTF.

This clone was seen once. J is TRBJ2-7 and V is TRBV7-8; 11 nucleotides line up with TRBD2. Trimming cost V 5 bases and J 3 bases; bases outside gene matches: 9. Per germline, CDR1 SGHVS and CDR2 FQNEAQ. This CDR3 contains 16 residues. DNA for the CDR3: TGTGCCAGCAGCCCCCTTCGACTAGCGGGAATCTACGAGCAGTACTTC. As protein: CASSPLRLAGIYEQYF.

The chain carries TRBV28 and TRBJ1-5; 7 bases are a match to TRBD1. Germline V lookup: CDR1 MDHEN, CDR2 SYDVKM. Losses at the gene ends were 8 bases for V and 0 bases for J; bases not matched to a gene: 13. The length of the CDR3 is 17 residues. The CDR3 loop is CASDIGQAIYSNQPQHF. CDR3 coding DNA: TGTGCCAGCGACATTGGACAGGCGATTTATAGCAATCAGCCCCAGCATTTT.

This chain joins TRBV29-1 and TRBJ1-1; 7 nucleotides agree with TRBD1. The CDR3 length is 15 residues. The ends lost 1 base at V and 1 base at J; junction bases unmatched: 6. Germline CDR1 and CDR2: SQVTM and ANQGSEA. CDR3 sequence: CSVEGATGQNTEAFF. The CDR3 nucleotides are TGCAGCGTTGAAGGGGCGACAGGGCAGAACACTGAAGCTTTCTTT.

This chain joins TRBV5-1 and TRBJ1-1, with no clear D. The CDR3 contains 14 residues. Germline-derived CDR1 and CDR2 are SGHRS and YFSETQ. Trimming pared 4 bases from V and 1 base from J, leaving 11 bases between. This CDR3 is CASSVSGSNTEAFF. The CDR3 nucleotides are TGCGCCAGCAGCGTTTCGGGATCGAACACTGAAGCTTTCTTT. The full variable domain, rest sourced from reference TRBV5-1 and TRBJ1-1, is KAGVTQTPRYLIKTRGQQVTLSCSPISGHRSVSWYQQTPGQGLQFLFEYFSETQRNKGNFPGRFSGRQFSNSRSEMNVSTLELGDSALYLCASSVSGSNTEAFFGQGTRLTVV.